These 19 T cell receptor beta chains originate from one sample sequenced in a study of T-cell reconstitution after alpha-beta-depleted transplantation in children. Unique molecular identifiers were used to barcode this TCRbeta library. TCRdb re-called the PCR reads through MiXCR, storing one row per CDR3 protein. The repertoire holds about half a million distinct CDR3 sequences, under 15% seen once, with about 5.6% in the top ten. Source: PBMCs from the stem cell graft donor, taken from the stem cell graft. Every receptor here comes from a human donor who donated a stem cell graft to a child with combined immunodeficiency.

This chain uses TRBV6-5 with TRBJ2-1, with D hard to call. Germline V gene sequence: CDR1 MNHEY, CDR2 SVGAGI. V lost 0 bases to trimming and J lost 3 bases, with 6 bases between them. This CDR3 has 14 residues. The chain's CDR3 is CASSYSTRYNEQFF. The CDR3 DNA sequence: TGTGCCAGCAGTTACTCGACCCGCTACAATGAGCAGTTCTTC.

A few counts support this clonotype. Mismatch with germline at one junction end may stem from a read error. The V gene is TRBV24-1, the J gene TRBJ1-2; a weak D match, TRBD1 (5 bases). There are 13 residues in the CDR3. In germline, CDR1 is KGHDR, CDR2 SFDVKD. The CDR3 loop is CATSEGHNHGYTF. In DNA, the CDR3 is TGTGCCACCAGTGAAGGACATAACCATGGCTACACCTTC.

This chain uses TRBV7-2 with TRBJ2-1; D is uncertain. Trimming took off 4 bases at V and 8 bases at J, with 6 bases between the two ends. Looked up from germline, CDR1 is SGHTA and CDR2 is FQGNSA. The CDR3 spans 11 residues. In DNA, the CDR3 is TGTGCCAGCAGCTATTACGATGAGCAGTTCTTC. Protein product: CASSYYDEQFF.

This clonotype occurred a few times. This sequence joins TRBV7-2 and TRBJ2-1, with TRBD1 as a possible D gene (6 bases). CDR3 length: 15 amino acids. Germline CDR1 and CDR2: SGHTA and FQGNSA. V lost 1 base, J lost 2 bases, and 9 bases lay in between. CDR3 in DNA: TGTGCCAGCAGCTTAGACAGGGTGCCCTACAATGAGCAGTTCTTC. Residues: CASSLDRVPYNEQFF.

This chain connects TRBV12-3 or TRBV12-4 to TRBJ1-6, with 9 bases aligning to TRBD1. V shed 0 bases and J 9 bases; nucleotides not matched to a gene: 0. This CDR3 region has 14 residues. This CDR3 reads CASSLAQGASPLHF. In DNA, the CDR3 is TGTGCCAGCAGTTTAGCACAGGGGGCTTCACCCCTCCACTTT.

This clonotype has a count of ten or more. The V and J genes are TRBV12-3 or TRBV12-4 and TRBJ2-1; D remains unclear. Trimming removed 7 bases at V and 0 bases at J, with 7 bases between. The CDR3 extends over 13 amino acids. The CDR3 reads CASKQSSYNEQFF. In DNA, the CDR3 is TGTGCCAGCAAACAGAGCTCCTACAATGAGCAGTTCTTC.

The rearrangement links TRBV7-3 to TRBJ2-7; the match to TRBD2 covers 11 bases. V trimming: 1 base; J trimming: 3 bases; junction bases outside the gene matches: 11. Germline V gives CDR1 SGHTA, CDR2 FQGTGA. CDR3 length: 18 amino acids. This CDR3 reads CASSLRRVTSGTFYEQYF. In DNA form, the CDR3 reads TGTGCCAGCAGCTTAAGAAGGGTGACTAGCGGGACGTTCTACGAGCAGTACTTC. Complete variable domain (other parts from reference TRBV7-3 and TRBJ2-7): GAGVSQTPSNKVTEKGKYVELRCDPISGHTALYWYRQSLGQGPEFLIYFQGTGAADDSGLPNDRFFAVRPEGSVSTLKIQRTERGDSAVYLCASSLRRVTSGTFYEQYFGPGTRLTVT.

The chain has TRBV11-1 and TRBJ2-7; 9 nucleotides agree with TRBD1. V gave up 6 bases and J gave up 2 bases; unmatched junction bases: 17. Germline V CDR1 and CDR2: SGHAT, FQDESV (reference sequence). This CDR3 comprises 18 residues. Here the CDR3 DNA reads TGTGCCAGCAGTAGGACCGGGACAGGGAAGTTCCGGGCCTACGAGCAGTACTTC. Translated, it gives CASSRTGTGKFRAYEQYF.

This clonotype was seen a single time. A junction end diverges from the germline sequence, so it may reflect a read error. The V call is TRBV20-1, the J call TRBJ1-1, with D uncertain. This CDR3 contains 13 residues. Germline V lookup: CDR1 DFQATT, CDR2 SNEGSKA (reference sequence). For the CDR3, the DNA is TGCTGTGCTAGACCTAACTTGAACACTGAAGCTTTCTTT. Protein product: CCARPNLNTEAFF.

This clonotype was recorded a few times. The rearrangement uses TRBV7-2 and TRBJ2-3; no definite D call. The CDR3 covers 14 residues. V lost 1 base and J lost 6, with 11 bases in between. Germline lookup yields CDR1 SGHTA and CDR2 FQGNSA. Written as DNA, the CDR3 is TGTGCCAGCAGCTTAGGTCTATACGGGGATACGCAGTATTTT. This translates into CASSLGLYGDTQYF.

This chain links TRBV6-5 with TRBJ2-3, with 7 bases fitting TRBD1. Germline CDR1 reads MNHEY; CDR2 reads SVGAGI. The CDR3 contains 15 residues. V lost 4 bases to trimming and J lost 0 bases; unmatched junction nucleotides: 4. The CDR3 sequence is CASSFRDSSTDTQYF. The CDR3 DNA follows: TGTGCCAGCAGTTTCCGGGACAGCAGCACAGATACGCAGTATTTT.

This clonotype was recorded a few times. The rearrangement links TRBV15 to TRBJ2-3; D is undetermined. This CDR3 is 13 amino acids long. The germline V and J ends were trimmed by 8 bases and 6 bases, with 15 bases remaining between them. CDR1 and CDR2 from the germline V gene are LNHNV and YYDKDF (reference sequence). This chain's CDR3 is CATHAPGLDTQYF. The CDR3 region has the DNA TGTGCCACCCACGCGCCTGGGCTGGATACGCAGTATTTT.

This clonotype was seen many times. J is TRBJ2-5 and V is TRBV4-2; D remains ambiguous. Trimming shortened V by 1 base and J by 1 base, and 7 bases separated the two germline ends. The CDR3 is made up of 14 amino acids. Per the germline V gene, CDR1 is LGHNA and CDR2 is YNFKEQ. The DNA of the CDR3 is TGTGCCAGCAGCCAAGGACTCTCCCAAGAGACCCAGTACTTC. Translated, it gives CASSQGLSQETQYF.

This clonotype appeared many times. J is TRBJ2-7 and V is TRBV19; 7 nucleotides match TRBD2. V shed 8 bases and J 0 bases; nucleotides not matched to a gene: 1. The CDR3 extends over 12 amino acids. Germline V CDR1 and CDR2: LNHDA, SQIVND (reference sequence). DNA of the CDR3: TGTGCCAGTCGGGGGGACTCCTACGAGCAGTACTTC. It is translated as CASRGDSYEQYF.

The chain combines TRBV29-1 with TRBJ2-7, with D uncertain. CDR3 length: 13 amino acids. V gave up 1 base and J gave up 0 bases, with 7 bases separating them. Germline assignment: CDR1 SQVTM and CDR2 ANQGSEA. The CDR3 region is CSVEAPGSYEQYF. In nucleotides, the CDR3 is TGCAGCGTTGAAGCCCCCGGCTCCTACGAGCAGTACTTC.

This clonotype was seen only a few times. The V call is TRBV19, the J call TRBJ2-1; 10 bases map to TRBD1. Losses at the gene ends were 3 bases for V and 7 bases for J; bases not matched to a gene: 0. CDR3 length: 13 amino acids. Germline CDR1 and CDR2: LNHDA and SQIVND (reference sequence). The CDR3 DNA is TGTGCCAGTAGTATGGGACAGGGGAATGAGCAGTTCTTC. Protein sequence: CASSMGQGNEQFF. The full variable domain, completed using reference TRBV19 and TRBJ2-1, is DGGITQSPKYLFRKEGQNVTLSCEQNLNHDAMYWYRQDPGQGLRLIYYSQIVNDFQKGDIAEGYSVSREKKESFPLTVTSAQKNPTAFYLCASSMGQGNEQFFGPGTRLTVL.

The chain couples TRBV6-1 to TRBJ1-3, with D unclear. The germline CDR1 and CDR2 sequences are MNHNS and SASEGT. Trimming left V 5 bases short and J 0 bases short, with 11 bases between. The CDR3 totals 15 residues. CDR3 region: CASSQRRSSGNTIYF. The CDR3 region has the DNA TGTGCCAGCAGTCAACGACGAAGCTCTGGAAACACCATATATTTT.

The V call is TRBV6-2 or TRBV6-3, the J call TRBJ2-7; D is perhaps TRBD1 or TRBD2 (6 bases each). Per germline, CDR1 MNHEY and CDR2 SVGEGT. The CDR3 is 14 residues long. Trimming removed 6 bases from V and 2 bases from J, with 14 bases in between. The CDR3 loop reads CASSPLRGAYEQYF. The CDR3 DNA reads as TGTGCCAGCAGCCCCCTGAGGGGGGCCTACGAGCAGTACTTC.

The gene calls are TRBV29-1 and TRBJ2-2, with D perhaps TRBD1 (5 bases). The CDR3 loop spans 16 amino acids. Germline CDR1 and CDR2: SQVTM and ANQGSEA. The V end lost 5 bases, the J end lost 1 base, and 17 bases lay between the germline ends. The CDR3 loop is CSVYGGKGMNTGELFF. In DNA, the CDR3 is TGCAGCGTTTACGGTGGAAAGGGGATGAACACCGGGGAGCTGTTTTTT.